Below are 8 T cell receptor beta chains sequenced from a single sample in a study of graft-versus-host responses after intestinal transplantation. This table comes from immunoSEQ multiplex PCR, and its TCRdb copy is limited to in-frame clones, with some not included. The sample shows 50,000 to 80,000 clones, 90% to 95% of them seen only once. The antigens for these receptors are not known. Source: unstimulated CD8+ T cells sorted from spleen or lymph node cells, taken before transplant. These receptors all stem from a human donor who was the organ donor for an intestinal transplant.

The V call is TRBV5-4, the J call TRBJ1-1, with a weak D call TRBD1 (6 bases). CDR1 and CDR2 from the germline V gene are SGHNT and YYREEE (reference sequence). CDR3 size: 12 residues. V lost 4 bases to trimming and J lost 8 bases, with 12 bases between them. CDR3 sequence (DNA): TGTGCCAGCAGCCTTCAGGGGACAGAAGCTTTCTTT. It yields the protein CASSLQGTEAFF.

J is TRBJ2-1 and V is TRBV9; TRBD2 agrees at 9 bases. The J segment lost 5 bases and the V segment lost 4 bases, leaving 16 bases of the junction unmatched. Germline V gives CDR1 SGDLS, CDR2 YYNGEE. The length of the CDR3 is 18 residues. The DNA of the CDR3 is TGTGCCAGCAGCTCGCGGGGGGGAACGGGTCTCACTAACAATGAGCAGTTCTTC. Its translation is CASSSRGGTGLTNNEQFF.

This clone was seen just once. V usage is TRBV29-1 and J usage is TRBJ2-2, with TRBD2 matching 12 bases. Trimming removed 5 bases from V and 4 bases from J; junction bases left unmatched: 14. The CDR3 is made up of 18 amino acids. In germline, CDR1 is SQVTM, CDR2 ANQGSEA. CDR3: CSVFMVLAGGPGTGELFF. The CDR3 DNA follows: TGCAGCGTTTTTATGGTGCTAGCGGGAGGGCCTGGCACCGGGGAGCTGTTTTTT.

This chain joins TRBV5-1 and TRBJ2-3, with TRBD2 identical over 7 bases. The germline gives CDR1 SGHRS, CDR2 YFSETQ. After removal of 4 bases from V and 0 bases from J, the junction contained 8 bases not matched to a gene. The CDR3 sequence is 16 residues long. CDR3 protein: CASSLLGRPSTDTQYF. CDR3 nucleotides: TGCGCCAGCAGCCTCCTCGGGAGGCCCAGCACAGATACGCAGTATTTT.

This rearrangement joins TRBV28 to TRBJ2-7; maybe TRBD1 (6 bases). Deletions cut 2 bases from V and 6 bases from J, with 17 bases between. The length of the CDR3 is 15 residues. The germline gives CDR1 MDHEN, CDR2 SYDVKM. DNA of the CDR3: TGTGCCAGCAGTTTACGGCTCAGGGGTGGGCGCGAGCAGTACTTC. Amino acids: CASSLRLRGGREQYF. Variable domain in full (rest from reference TRBV28 and TRBJ2-7): DVKVTQSSRYLVKRTGEKVFLECVQDMDHENMFWYRQDPGLGLRLIYFSYDVKMKEKGDIPEGYSVSREKKERFSLILESASTNQTSMYLCASSLRLRGGREQYFGPGTRLTVT.

This chain connects TRBV5-4 to TRBJ1-5, with 7 bases matching TRBD1. The germline gives CDR1 SGHNT, CDR2 YYREEE (reference sequence). Germline trimming cut 2 bases from V and 8 bases from J; bases unmatched to any gene: 4. The CDR3 covers 13 residues. CDR3: CASSFRGEKPQHF. The CDR3 bases are TGTGCCAGCAGCTTCAGGGGGGAAAAGCCCCAGCATTTT.

The genes are TRBV28 and TRBJ1-4; D is ambiguous. The CDR3 sequence is 14 residues long. V gave up 3 bases and J gave up 8 bases, with 13 bases separating them. Germline V CDR1 and CDR2: MDHEN, SYDVKM. CDR3 loop: CASSFPPWAEKLFF. The CDR3 coding sequence is TGTGCCAGCAGTTTCCCCCCTTGGGCCGAAAAACTGTTTTTT.

The chain uses TRBV9 and TRBJ2-7; perhaps TRBD2 as D (6 bases). Deletions cut 3 bases from V and 5 bases from J, with 12 bases between. CDR1 and CDR2 from the germline V gene are SGDLS and YYNGEE. The CDR3 sequence is 13 residues long. The CDR3 region has the DNA TGTGCCAGCAGCGCGGAGCCGGGGGACGAGCAGTACTTC. Its translation: CASSAEPGDEQYF. Complete variable domain (other parts from reference TRBV9 and TRBJ2-7): DSGVTQTPKHLITATGQRVTLRCSPRSGDLSVYWYQQSLDQGLQFLIQYYNGEERAKGNILERFSAQQFPDLHSELNLSSLELGDSALYFCASSAEPGDEQYFGPGTRLTVT.